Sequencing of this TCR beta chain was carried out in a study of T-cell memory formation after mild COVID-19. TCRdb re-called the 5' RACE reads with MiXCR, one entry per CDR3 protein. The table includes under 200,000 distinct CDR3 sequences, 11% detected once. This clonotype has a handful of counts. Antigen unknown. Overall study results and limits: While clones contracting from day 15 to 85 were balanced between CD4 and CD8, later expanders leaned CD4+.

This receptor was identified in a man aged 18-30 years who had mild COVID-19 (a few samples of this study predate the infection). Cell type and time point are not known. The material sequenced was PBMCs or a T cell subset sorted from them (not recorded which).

The CDR3 is CASSLTGIRSGNTIYF. Written as DNA, the CDR3 is TGTGCCAGCAGCTTGACCGGGATCCGCTCTGGAAACACCATATATTTT. V gene TRBV7-2 combines with J gene TRBJ1-3; D ambiguous. Germline CDR1 is SGHTA and CDR2 is FQGNSA. This CDR3 has 16 residues. Trimming took off 3 bases at V and 0 bases at J, with 12 bases between the two ends.